This TCR beta chain was profiled in a study of blood T cell repertoires in COVID-19. As for the study in general: Sites across the United States, Italy and Spain contributed samples from acute and convalescent COVID-19. PBMCs, B-cell-depleted T cells, or T cells provided the cDNA or gDNA that made up the material.

Under the authors' procedure: Using reference gene primer amplification, nucleated cell counts were estimated. Measured with immunoSEQ multiplex PCR; TCRdb has only the in-frame clones, and not every one. The V and J calls and the clone size are those of that table, but D and trimming were determined from the DNA. The sample carries about 67,000 clones, approximately 79% recorded once. Germline CDR1 and CDR2: MNHEY and SVGAGI. CDR3 length: 15 residues. A word on this clone: At one end, the junction sequence differs from germline, possibly due to a read error.

Specimen: peripheral blood. The chain recombines TRBV6-5 with TRBJ2-1, with a possible D match to TRBD1 (7 bases). This clonotype was sampled from a woman aged 60-75 years with acute or convalescent COVID-19. The CDR3: CASSYYRGGEGQQFF. DNA of the CDR3: TGTGCCAGCAGCTACTACAGGGGAGGTGAGGGGCAGCAGTTCTTC.